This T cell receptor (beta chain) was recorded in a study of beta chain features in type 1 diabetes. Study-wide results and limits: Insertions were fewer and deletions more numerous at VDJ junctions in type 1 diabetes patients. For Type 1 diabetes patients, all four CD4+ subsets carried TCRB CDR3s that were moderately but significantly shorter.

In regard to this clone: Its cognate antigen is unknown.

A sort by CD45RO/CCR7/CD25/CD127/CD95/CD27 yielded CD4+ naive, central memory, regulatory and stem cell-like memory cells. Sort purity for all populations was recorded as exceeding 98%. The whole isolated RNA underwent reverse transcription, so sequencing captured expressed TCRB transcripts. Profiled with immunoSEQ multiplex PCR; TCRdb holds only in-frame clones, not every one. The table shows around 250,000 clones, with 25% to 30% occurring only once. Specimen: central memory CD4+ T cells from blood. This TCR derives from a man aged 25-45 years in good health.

CDR3 in DNA: TGTGCCAGCAGTTACGACGGGAACACTGAAGCTTTCTTT. Translated: CASSYDGNTEAFF. V usage is TRBV6-5 and J usage is TRBJ1-1, with D unclear. The CDR3 covers 13 residues. V was pared by 2 bases and J by 1 base, with 5 bases between. Germline V gives CDR1 MNHEY, CDR2 SVGAGI.